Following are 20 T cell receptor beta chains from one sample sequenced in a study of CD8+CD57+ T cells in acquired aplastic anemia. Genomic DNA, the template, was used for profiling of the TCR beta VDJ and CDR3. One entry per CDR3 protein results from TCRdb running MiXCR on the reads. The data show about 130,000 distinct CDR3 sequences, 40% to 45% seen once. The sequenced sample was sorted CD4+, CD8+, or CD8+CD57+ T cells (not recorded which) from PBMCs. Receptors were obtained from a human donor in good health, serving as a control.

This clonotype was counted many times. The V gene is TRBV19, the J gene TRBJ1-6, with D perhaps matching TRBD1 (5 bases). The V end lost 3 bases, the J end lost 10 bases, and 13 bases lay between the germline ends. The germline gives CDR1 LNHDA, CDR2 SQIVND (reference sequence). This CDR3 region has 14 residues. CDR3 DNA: TGTGCCAGTAGTATGTCAGGGAGAAACTCACCCCTCCACTTT. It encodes CASSMSGRNSPLHF.

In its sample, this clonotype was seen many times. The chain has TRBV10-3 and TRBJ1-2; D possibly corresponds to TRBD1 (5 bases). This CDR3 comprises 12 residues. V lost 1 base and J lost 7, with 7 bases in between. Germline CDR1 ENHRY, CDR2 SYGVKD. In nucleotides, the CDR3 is TGTGCCATCAGTGAGTTCGGGGGTGGCTACACCTTC. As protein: CAISEFGGGYTF.

The CDR3 DNA follows: TGTGCCAGTAGTAAACCCCTCCACTTT. This gives the protein CASSKPLHF. The V and J genes are TRBV19 and TRBJ1-6; D gene uncertain. Germline values: CDR1 LNHDA, CDR2 SQIVND (reference sequence). This CDR3 comprises 9 residues. V was trimmed by 4 bases and J by 12 bases, leaving 1 base between them. The complete variable domain, with remaining parts taken from reference TRBV19 and TRBJ1-6, reads DGGITQSPKYLFRKEGQNVTLSCEQNLNHDAMYWYRQDPGQGLRLIYYSQIVNDFQKGDIAEGYSVSREKKESFPLTVTSAQKNPTAFYLCASSKPLHFGNGTRLTVT.

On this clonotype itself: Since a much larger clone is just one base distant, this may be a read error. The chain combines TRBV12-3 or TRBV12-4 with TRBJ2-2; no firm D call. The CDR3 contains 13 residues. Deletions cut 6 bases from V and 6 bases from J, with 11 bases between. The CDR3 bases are TGTGCCAGCAGAGAACTATACGCCGGGGAGCTGTTTTTT. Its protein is CASRELYAGELFF.

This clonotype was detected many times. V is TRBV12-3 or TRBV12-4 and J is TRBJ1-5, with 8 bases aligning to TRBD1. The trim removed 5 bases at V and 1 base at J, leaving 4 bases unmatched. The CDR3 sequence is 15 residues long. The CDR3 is CASSPTGASNQPQHF. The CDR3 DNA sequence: TGTGCCAGCAGTCCGACAGGGGCGAGCAATCAGCCCCAGCATTTT.

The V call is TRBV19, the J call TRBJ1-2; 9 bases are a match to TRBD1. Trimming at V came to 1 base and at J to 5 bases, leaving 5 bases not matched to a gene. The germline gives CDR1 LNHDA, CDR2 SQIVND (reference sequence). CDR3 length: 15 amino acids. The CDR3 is CASSIVPGQGYGYTF. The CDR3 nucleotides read TGTGCCAGTAGTATAGTACCCGGACAGGGGTATGGCTACACCTTC. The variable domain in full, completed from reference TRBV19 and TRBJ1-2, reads DGGITQSPKYLFRKEGQNVTLSCEQNLNHDAMYWYRQDPGQGLRLIYYSQIVNDFQKGDIAEGYSVSREKKESFPLTVTSAQKNPTAFYLCASSIVPGQGYGYTFGSGTRLTVV.

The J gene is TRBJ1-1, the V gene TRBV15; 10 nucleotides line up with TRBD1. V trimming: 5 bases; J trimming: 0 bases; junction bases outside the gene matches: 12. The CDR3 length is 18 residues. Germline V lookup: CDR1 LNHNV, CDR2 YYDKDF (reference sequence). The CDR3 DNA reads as TGTGCCACCAGCGTCAGACAGGGGGCGAGTTCAATGAACACTGAAGCTTTCTTT. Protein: CATSVRQGASSMNTEAFF.

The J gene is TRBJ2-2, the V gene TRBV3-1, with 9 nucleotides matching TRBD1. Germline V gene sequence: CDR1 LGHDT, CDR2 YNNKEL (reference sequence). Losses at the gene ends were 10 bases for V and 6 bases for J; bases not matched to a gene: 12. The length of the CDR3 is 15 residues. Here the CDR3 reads CATRAGTGKAGELFF. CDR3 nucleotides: TGTGCCACCAGGGCCGGGACAGGGAAAGCCGGGGAGCTGTTTTTT.

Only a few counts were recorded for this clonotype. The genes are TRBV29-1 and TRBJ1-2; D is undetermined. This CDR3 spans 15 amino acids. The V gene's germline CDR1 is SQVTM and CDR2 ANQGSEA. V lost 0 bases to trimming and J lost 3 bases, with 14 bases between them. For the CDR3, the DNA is TGCAGCGTTGAAGATGCCCTCAGGACCGACTATGGCTACACCTTC. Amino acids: CSVEDALRTDYGYTF. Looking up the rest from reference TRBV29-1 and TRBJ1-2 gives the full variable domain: SAVISQKPSRDICQRGTSLTIQCQVDSQVTMMFWYRQQPGQSLTLIATANQGSEATYESGFVIDKFPISRPNLTFSTLTVSNMSPEDSSIYLCSVEDALRTDYGYTFGSGTRLTVV.

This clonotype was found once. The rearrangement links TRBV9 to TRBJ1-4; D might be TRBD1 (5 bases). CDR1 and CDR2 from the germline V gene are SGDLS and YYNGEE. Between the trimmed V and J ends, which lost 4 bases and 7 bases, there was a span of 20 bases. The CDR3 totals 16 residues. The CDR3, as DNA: TGTGCCAGCAGCACAAGGGACGGAGGGCAGGGTGAAAAACTGTTTTTT. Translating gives CASSTRDGGQGEKLFF.

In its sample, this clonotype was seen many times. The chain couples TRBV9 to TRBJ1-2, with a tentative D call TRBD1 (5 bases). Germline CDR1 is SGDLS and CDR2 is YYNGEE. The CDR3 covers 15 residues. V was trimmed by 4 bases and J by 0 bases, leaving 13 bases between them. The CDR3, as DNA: TGTGCCAGCAGCCTAGGGACGGCGGCTAACTATGGCTACACCTTC. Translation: CASSLGTAANYGYTF. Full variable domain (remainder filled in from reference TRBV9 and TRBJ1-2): DSGVTQTPKHLITATGQRVTLRCSPRSGDLSVYWYQQSLDQGLQFLIQYYNGEERAKGNILERFSAQQFPDLHSELNLSSLELGDSALYFCASSLGTAANYGYTFGSGTRLTVV.

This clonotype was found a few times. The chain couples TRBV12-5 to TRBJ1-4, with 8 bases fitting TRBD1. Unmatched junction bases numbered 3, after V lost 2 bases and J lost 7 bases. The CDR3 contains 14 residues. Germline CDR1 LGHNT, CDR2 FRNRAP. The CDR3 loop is CASGLWTGSEKLFF. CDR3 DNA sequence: TGTGCTAGTGGTTTGTGGACAGGGTCTGAAAAACTGTTTTTT.

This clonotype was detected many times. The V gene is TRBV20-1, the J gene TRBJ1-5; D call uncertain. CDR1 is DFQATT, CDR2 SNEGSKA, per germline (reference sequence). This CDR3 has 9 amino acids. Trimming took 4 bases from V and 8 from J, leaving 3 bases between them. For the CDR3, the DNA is TGCAGTGCTAATAAGCCCCAGCATTTT. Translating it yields CSANKPQHF.

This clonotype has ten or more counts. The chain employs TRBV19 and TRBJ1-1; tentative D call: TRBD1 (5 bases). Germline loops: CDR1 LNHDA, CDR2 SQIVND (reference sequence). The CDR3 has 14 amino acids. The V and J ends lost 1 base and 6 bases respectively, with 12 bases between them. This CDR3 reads CASSIVGAASEAFF. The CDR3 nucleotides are TGTGCCAGTAGTATAGTAGGGGCAGCCTCTGAAGCTTTCTTT.

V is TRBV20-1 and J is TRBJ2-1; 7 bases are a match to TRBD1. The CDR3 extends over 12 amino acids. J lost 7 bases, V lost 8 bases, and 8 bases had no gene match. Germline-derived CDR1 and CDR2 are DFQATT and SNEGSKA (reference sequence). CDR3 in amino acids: CSTTKQGNEQFF. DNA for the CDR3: TGCAGTACCACAAAACAGGGGAATGAGCAGTTCTTC.

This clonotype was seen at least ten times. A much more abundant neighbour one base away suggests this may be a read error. The CDR3 DNA sequence: TGTGCCGGCAGCCGAGGGGACAGGGGAGGTGAAAAACTGTTTTTT. This codes for CAGSRGDRGGEKLFF. This rearrangement joins TRBV2 to TRBJ1-4; 10 positions match TRBD1. CDR1 and CDR2 (germline): SNHLY, FYNNEI. CDR3 length: 15 residues.

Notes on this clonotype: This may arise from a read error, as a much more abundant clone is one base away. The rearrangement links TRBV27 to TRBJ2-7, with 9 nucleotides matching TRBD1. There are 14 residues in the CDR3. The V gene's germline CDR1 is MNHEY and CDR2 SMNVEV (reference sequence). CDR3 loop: CASSYTGGTYEQHF. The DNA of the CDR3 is TGTGCCAGCAGTTACACAGGGGGCACCTACGAGCAGCACTTC.

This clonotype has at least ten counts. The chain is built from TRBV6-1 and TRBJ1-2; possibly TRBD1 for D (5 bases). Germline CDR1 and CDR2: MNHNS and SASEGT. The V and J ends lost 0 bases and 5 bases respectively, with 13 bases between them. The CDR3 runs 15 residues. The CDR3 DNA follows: TGTGCCAGCAGTGAAGCGTTGCTGGGGGTGTATGGCTACACCTTC. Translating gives CASSEALLGVYGYTF.

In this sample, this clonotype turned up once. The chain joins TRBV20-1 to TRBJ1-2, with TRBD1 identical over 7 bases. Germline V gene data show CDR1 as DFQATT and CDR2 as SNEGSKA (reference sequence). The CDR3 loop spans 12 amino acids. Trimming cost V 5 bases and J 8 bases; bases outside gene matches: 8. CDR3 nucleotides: TGCAGTGCTTTGCAGGGGGGGGGCGGCTACACCTTC. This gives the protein CSALQGGGGYTF.

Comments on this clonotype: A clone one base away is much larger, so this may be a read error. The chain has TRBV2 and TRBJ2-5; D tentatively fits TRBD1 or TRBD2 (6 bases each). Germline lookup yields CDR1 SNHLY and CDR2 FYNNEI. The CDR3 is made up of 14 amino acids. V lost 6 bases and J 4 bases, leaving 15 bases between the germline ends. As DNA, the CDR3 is TGTGCCAGCAGCGGCGGGACATACCGAGAGACCCAGTACTTC. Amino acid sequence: CASSGGTYRETQYF. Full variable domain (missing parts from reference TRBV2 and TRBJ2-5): EPEVTQTPSHQVTQMGQEVILRCVPISNHLYFYWYRQILGQKVEFLVSFYNNEISEKSEIFDDQFSVERPDGSNFTLKIRSTKLEDSAMYFCASSGGTYRETQYFGPGTRLLVL.